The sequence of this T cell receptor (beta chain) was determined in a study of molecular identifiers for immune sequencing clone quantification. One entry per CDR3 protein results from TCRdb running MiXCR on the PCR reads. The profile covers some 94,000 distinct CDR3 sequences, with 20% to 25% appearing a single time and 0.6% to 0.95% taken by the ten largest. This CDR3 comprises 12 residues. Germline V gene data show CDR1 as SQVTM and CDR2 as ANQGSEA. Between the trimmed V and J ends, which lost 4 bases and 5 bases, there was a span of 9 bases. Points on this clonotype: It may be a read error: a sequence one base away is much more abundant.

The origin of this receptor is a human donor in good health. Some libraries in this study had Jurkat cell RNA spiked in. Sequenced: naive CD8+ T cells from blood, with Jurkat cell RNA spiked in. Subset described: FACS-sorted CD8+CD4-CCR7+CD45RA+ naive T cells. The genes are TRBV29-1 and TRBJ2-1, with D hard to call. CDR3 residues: CSVGIGHNEQFF. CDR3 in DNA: TGCAGCGTTGGAATAGGGCACAATGAGCAGTTCTTC.